This T cell receptor (beta chain) was captured by sequencing in a study of Ad26.COV2.S vaccination and SARS-CoV-2 variants (dated by TCRdb to 2020 to 2022). Background on the whole study: TCRbeta repertoire sequencing served as the tool for gauging how specific and how broad the SARS-CoV-2-reactive T cell receptors were following Ad26.COV2.S vaccination. A total of some 30 samples were included in the TCR-sequenced set, comprising around 19 Ad26.COV2.S vaccine recipients, 5 placebo recipients and 8 SARS-CoV-2 convalescent individuals. Results the study describes overall, beyond this receptor: After vaccination, substantial breadth of spike-specific CD8+ and CD4+ T cell responses was reported. According to the authors, total T cell responses may have been underestimated by the TCR breadth and depth analyses. Higher spike-specific TCR breadth was observed in Ad26.COV2.S recipients than in placebo recipients (P = 0.0014). Vaccine and placebo recipients had comparable non-spike TCR breadth, which fits with the vaccine containing only spike.

The CDR3 runs 13 residues from the cysteine to the phenylalanine. Only the CDR3 part of the read is kept: 39 bases, read in frame from the first base. Relative to germline, V is 2 bases shorter and J is 13 bases shorter, with 14 bases between their ends. From the germline V gene, CDR1 is SGHDN and CDR2 is FVKESK. The label giving this sample's time point can be read as: individuals recovered from natural SARS-CoV-2 infection. The immunoSEQ Assay was the method used to sequence TCRbeta CDR3 regions. After extraction, genomic DNA underwent amplification by bias-controlled multiplex PCR, followed by high-throughput sequencing. In the authors' own workflow: To quantify the absolute abundance of every unique TCRbeta CDR3 region, sequences were collapsed and filtered. T cell fraction was estimated by normalizing TCRbeta template counts to usable DNA, which was measured by amplifying reference genes present in all nucleated cells. Repertoire TCRs were annotated as SARS-CoV-2-specific by exact matching of V gene, CDR3 amino acid sequence and J gene to a known reactive TCR set. The reference SARS-CoV-2 TCR set came from MIRA and was filtered for enrichment in COVID-19-positive ImmuneCODE repertoires, removing public or cross-reactive TCRs. Using the MIRA antigens, annotated TCRs were further analysed by specific ORF or by position within an ORF. Breadth was defined as the number of annotated unique rearrangements divided by the total number of unique productive rearrangements, and depth was defined as the summed frequency of the annotated unique rearrangements. TCR breadth was compared between groups using two-sided Wilcoxon rank-sum tests. This is the immuneACCESS table as TCRdb keeps it, with only in-frame sequences that have V and J called. A part of the clones is gone; compared with another copy, unresolved V genes explain less than half, and the rest is unexplained. V, J and clone size are those of that table, while D and trimming were read from the DNA. A total of roughly 150,000 clones appear in this sample, roughly 85% of them only once. The ten largest account for 5% of the sample.

Notes on this clone: Which antigen it targets is not known. Base qualities are not at hand, and no much larger clone is one base apart.

This clonotype was obtained from a human donor who had recovered from COVID-19. This chain is built from TRBV14 and TRBJ1-4; the best D guess is TRBD1, with 5 bases matching. Sequences were derived from peripheral blood, sampled after recovery from COVID-19. The CDR3 amino acid sequence is: CASSQWRGRGLFF. The DNA sequence is TGTGCCAGCAGCCAATGGAGGGGCCGTGGACTGTTTTTT.